The sequence of this T cell receptor beta chain was determined in a study of blood T cell repertoires in COVID-19. The assay was immunoSEQ multiplex PCR, and TCRdb's table has in-frame clones only and misses some. The sample has 250,000 to 300,000 clones; more than 75% are singletons. The V and J ends lost 0 bases and 0 bases respectively, with 10 bases between them. Germline CDR1 is SGHNT and CDR2 is YYREEE (reference sequence). The CDR3 extends over 16 amino acids. The clonotype comes from a woman aged 55-69 years with COVID-19, enrolled during active disease. This chain uses TRBV5-4 with TRBJ2-1, with D hard to call. The sequenced sample consisted of peripheral blood. In DNA, the CDR3 is TGTGCCAGCAGCTTGGACTATGATGCCTCCTACAATGAGCAGTTCTTC. It yields the protein CASSLDYDASYNEQFF.